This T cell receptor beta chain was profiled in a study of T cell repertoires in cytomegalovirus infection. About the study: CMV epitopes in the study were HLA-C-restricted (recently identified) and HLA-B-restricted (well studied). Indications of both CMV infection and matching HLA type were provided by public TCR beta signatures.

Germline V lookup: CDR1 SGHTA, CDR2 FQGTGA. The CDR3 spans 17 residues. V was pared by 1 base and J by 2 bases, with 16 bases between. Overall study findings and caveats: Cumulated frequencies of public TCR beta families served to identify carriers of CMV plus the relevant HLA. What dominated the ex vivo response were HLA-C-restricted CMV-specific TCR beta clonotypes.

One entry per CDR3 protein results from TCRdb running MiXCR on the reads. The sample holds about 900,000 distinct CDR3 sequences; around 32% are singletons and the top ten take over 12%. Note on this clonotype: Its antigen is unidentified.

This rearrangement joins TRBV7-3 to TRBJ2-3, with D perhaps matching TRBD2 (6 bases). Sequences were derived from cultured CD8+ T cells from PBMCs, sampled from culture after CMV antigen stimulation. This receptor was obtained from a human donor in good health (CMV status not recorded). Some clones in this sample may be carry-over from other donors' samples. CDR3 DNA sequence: TGTGCCAGCAGCTTAATGGCGCGGGACTTAGTCACAGATACGCAGTATTTT. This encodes CASSLMARDLVTDTQYF.